This T cell receptor (beta chain) was sequenced in a study of control samples from healthy donors and cancer patients. Germline-derived CDR1 and CDR2 are MNHEY and SVGAGI. CDR3 size: 14 residues. With 7 bases removed from V and 2 bases from J, the gap between germline ends came to 14 bases. The method was immunoSEQ multiplex PCR; TCRdb's version includes in-frame clones alone and lacks a portion of them. Of 98,000 or so clones listed, approximately 82% are singletons. The origin of this receptor is a man between 18 and 29 years old in good health. Material for sequencing was blood. The chain combines TRBV6-5 with TRBJ1-2, with a possible D match to TRBD1 (6 bases). CDR3 nucleotide sequence: TGTGCCAGCACTGGGTCAGGGGCAAACTATGGCTACACCTTC. Residues: CASTGSGANYGYTF.